The following is a T cell receptor (beta chain) sequence with its context. The antigen is undetermined. This sample was taken from a study of resident and recirculating memory T cells in vitiligo. Germline CDR1 reads SGHKS; CDR2 reads YYEKEE (reference sequence). After removal of 4 bases from V and 0 bases from J, the junction contained 5 bases not matched to a gene. The CDR3 covers 15 residues. Stability required unchanged lesions during the previous 6 months. Patients had to be free of confetti depigmentation, indicating active vitiligo. Here immunoSEQ multiplex PCR was the method, and the copy in TCRdb shows in-frame clones only, minus some. The table includes around 70,000 clones, approximately 91% detected once. General study results and limits: No single dominant TCR clone appeared; lesion clonality varied. Sequences differed between biopsy sites and patients, suggesting private specificity.

This TCR derives from a male donor with vitiligo. This sequence joins TRBV5-5 and TRBJ2-7; 9 nucleotides align to TRBD1. Material: blood. The CDR3 DNA sequence: TGTGCCAGCAGCCCCGGGACAGGGAGCTCCTACGAGCAGTACTTC. Its translation is CASSPGTGSSYEQYF.